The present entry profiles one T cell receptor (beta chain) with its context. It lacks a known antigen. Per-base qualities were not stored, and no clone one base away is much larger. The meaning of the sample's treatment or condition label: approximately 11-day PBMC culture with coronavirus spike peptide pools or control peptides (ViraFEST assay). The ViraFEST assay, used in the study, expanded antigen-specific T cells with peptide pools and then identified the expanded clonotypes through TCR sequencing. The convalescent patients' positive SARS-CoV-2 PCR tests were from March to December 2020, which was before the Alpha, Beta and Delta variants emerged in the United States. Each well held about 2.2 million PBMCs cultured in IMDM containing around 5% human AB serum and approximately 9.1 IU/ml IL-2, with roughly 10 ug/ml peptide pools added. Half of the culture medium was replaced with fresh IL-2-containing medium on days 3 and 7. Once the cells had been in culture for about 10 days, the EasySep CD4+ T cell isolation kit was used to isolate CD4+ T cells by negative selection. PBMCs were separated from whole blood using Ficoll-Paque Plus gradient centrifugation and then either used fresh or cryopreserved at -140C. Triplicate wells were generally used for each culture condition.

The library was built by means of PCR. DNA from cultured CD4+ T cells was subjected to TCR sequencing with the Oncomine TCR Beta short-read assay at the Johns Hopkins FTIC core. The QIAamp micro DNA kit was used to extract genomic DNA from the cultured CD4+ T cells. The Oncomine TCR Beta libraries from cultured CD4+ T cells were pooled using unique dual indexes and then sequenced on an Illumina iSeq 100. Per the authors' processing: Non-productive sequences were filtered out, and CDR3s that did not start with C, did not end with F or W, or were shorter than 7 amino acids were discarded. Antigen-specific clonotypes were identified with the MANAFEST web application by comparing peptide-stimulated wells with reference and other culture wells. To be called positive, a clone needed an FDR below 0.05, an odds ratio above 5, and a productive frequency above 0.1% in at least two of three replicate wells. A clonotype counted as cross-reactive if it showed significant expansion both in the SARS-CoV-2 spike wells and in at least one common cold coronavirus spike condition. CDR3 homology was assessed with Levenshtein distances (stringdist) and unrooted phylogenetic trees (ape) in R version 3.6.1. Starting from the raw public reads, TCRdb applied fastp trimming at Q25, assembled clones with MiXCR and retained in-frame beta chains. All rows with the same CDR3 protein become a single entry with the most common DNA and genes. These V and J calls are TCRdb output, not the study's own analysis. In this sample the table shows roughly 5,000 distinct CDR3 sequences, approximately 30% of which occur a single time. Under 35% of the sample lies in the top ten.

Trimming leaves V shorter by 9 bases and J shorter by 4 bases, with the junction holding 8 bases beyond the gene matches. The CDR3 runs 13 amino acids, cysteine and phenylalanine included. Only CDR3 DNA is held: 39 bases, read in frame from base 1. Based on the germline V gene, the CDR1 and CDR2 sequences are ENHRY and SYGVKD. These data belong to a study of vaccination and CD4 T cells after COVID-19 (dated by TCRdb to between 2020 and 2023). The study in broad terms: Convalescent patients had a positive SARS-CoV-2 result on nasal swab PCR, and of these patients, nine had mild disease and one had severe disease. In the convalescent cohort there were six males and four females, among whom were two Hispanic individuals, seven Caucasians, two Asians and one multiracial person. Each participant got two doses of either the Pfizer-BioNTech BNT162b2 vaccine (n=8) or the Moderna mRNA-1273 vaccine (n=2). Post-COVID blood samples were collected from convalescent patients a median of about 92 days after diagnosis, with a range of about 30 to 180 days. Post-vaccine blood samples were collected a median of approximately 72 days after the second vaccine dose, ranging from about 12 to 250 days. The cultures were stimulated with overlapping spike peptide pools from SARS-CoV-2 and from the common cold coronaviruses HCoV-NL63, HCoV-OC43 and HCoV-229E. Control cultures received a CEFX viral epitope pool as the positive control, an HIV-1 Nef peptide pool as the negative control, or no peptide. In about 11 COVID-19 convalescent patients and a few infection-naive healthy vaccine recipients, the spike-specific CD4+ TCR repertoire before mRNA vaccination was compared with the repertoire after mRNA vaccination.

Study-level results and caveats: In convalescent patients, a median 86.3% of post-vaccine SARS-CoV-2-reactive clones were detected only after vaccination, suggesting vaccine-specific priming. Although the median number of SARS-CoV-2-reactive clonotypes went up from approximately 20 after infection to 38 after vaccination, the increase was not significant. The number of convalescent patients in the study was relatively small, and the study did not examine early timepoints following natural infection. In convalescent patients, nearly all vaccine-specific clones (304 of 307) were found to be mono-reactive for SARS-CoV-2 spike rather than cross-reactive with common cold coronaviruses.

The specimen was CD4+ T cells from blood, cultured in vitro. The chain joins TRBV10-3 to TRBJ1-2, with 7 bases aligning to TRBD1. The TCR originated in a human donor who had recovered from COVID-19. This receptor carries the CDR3 CAIYRGRVYGYTF. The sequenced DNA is TGTGCCATTTACAGGGGTCGCGTCTATGGCTACACCTTC.